Listed here are 26 T cell receptor beta chains from one sample, sequenced in a study of response to subunit inactivated influenza vaccine. From the RT-PCR reads, TCRdb called clonotypes with MiXCR, one entry per CDR3 protein. The table has a few hundred thousand distinct CDR3 sequences, approximately 14% seen once; the top ten hold 11%. Sequenced here: PBMCs from blood, sampled approximately 12 days after vaccination. The receptors were gathered from a man aged 45 to 65 who received an inactivated influenza vaccine.

The CDR3 here is CASSPTPGSYYGYTF. The CDR3 region has the DNA TGCGCCAGCAGCCCCACCCCGGGGAGCTACTATGGCTACACCTTC. The chain joins TRBV5-1 to TRBJ1-2; D is uncertain. Trimming took off 4 bases at V and 3 bases at J, with 16 bases between the two ends. The CDR3 length is 15 residues. CDR1 and CDR2 from the germline V gene are SGHRS and YFSETQ.

The sample holds a few counts of this clonotype. The V gene is TRBV27, the J gene TRBJ1-6; D call uncertain. The CDR3 contains 14 residues. Per germline, CDR1 MNHEY and CDR2 SMNVEV (reference sequence). V lost 5 bases and J lost 0, with 5 bases in between. CDR3 DNA sequence: TGTGCCAGCAGTCCGAGCTCCTATAATTCACCCCTCCACTTT. It translates to CASSPSSYNSPLHF.

This clonotype showed up just a few times. The chain employs TRBV20-1 and TRBJ1-6; tentative D call: TRBD1 (6 bases). This CDR3 spans 16 amino acids. CDR1 is DFQATT and CDR2 is SNEGSKA in the germline V gene (reference sequence). Trimming left V 0 bases short and J 5 bases short, with 14 bases between. CDR3 sequence (DNA): TGCAGTGCTAGAGACATACGGGAGGGGGATAATTCACCCCTCCACTTT. Protein: CSARDIREGDNSPLHF.

In this sample, this clonotype turned up a few times. V is TRBV5-1 and J is TRBJ1-4; D not certain. Trimming pared 1 base from V and 5 bases from J, leaving 6 bases between. There are 13 residues in the CDR3. The germline V gene has CDR1 SGHRS and CDR2 YFSETQ. CDR3 protein: CASSLQENEKLFF. CDR3 in DNA: TGCGCCAGCAGCTTGCAGGAGAATGAAAAACTGTTTTTT.

In this sample, this clonotype turned up a few times. The chain uses TRBV7-6 and TRBJ2-2, with D uncertain. V dropped 1 base and J dropped 6 bases, with 18 bases sitting between them. The CDR3 spans 17 residues. Per germline, CDR1 SGHVS and CDR2 FNYEAQ. The CDR3 region has the DNA TGTGCCAGCAGCTTAGTAGCCCCCTATATGGTGTCCGGGGAGCTGTTTTTT. This translates into CASSLVAPYMVSGELFF.

This chain links TRBV20-1 with TRBJ2-1; TRBD2 matches at 10 bases. The germline V gene encodes CDR1 DFQATT and CDR2 SNEGSKA (reference sequence). V lost 3 bases and J lost 9; bases outside the gene matches: 8. This CDR3 spans 14 amino acids. The CDR3 nucleotides are TGCAGTGCTAGGAGGAGCGGGAGGGCCAGTGAGCAGTTCTTC. It specifies CSARRSGRASEQFF.

V is TRBV6-1 and J is TRBJ2-1; 9 positions match TRBD2. V shed 2 bases, J shed 3 bases, and the junction held 5 bases outside the gene matches. The CDR3 spans 16 residues. Germline V gives CDR1 MNHNS, CDR2 SASEGT. The CDR3 protein is CASSELAGVFYNEQFF. The CDR3 DNA reads TGTGCCAGCAGTGAATTAGCGGGGGTCTTCTACAATGAGCAGTTCTTC.

A few counts support this clonotype. CDR3 coding DNA: TGTGCCAGCAGTTTATTCGGGACAGTCTATGGCTACACCTTC. This gives the protein CASSLFGTVYGYTF. The gene calls are TRBV28 and TRBJ1-2; 7 positions match TRBD1. The V and J ends lost 1 base and 4 bases, in that order; junction bases with no gene match: 3. The CDR3 consists of 14 residues. Germline V gives CDR1 MDHEN, CDR2 SYDVKM.

In this sample, this clonotype turned up a few times. The chain combines TRBV9 with TRBJ2-2, with 9 bases matching TRBD2. This CDR3 comprises 16 residues. Germline V lookup: CDR1 SGDLS, CDR2 YYNGEE. Trimming removed 4 bases from V and 6 bases from J; junction bases left unmatched: 10. This CDR3 reads CASSRSVAGVPGELFF. As DNA, the CDR3 is TGTGCCAGCAGCCGCTCCGTAGCGGGAGTACCCGGGGAGCTGTTTTTT.

CDR3: CASSQELTSGYYEQYF. As DNA, the CDR3 is TGCGCCAGCAGCCAAGAGCTCACTAGCGGCTACTACGAGCAGTACTTC. The chain joins TRBV4-3 to TRBJ2-7; 8 nucleotides agree with TRBD2. The germline gives CDR1 LGHNA, CDR2 YSLEER. J was trimmed by 3 bases and V by 0 bases; bases with no gene match: 7. The CDR3 sequence is 16 residues long.

The V call is TRBV12-3 or TRBV12-4, the J call TRBJ1-2; D is uncertain. Trimming left V 1 base short and J 7 bases short, with 13 bases between. The CDR3 totals 14 residues. The CDR3 DNA is TGTGCCAGCAGTTTAGTGTCCCCAAGAACTGGCTACACCTTC. Amino acids: CASSLVSPRTGYTF.

This clonotype appeared a few times. The chain recombines TRBV7-9 with TRBJ1-2; D uncertain. The CDR3 sequence is 14 residues long. V lost 5 bases and J 3 bases, leaving 13 bases between the germline ends. Germline assignment: CDR1 SEHNR and CDR2 FQNEAQ (reference sequence). Here the CDR3 DNA reads TGTGCCAGCAGCCATGAATATCAACACTATGGCTACACCTTC. Protein product: CASSHEYQHYGYTF.

This clonotype showed up just a few times. The chain employs TRBV20-1 and TRBJ2-3; 9 positions agree with TRBD2. The CDR3 has 15 residues. CDR1 is DFQATT and CDR2 is SNEGSKA in the germline V gene (reference sequence). Unmatched junction bases numbered 8, after V lost 3 bases and J lost 4 bases. The CDR3 sequence: CSARVAAGGPDTQYF. CDR3 DNA: TGCAGTGCTAGGGTCGCGGCGGGGGGGCCAGATACGCAGTATTTT.

This chain connects TRBV11-3 to TRBJ1-5, with 9 bases that match TRBD1. The CDR3 loop spans 16 amino acids. V shed 5 bases and J 4 bases; nucleotides not matched to a gene: 9. Per germline, CDR1 SGHNT and CDR2 YENEEA. The CDR3 nucleotides read TGTGCCAGCAGCAGGCACAGGGGGCAGAGGAATCAGCCCCAGCATTTT. The encoded protein is CASSRHRGQRNQPQHF.

This clonotype was seen only a few times. The J gene is TRBJ1-2, the V gene TRBV4-1; D is unclear. The germline gives CDR1 MGHRA, CDR2 YSYEKL. V lost 0 bases and J 4 bases, leaving 18 bases between the germline ends. CDR3 size: 17 residues. CDR3 region: CASSQETTTSRLYGYTF. CDR3 nucleotides: TGCGCCAGCAGCCAAGAGACTACGACATCGCGCCTCTATGGCTACACCTTC.

This clonotype was detected a few times. This chain uses TRBV6-2 or TRBV6-3 with TRBJ1-4; D remains ambiguous. Germline loops: CDR1 MNHEY, CDR2 SVGEGT. Between the trimmed V and J ends, which lost 0 bases and 8 bases, there was a span of 19 bases. The CDR3 totals 17 residues. For the CDR3, the DNA is TGTGCCAGCAGTTACTCGAGCGTTGACCTGGCCTCGGAAAAACTGTTTTTT. Its protein product is CASSYSSVDLASEKLFF.

The chain is built from TRBV15 and TRBJ2-3; 12 bases fit TRBD2. The CDR3 has 18 residues. J was trimmed by 1 base and V by 1 base; bases with no gene match: 6. Germline CDR1 is LNHNV and CDR2 is YYDKDF (reference sequence). This CDR3 reads CATSRVGASGGGTDTQYF. CDR3 sequence (DNA): TGTGCCACCAGCAGAGTAGGAGCTAGCGGGGGGGGCACAGATACGCAGTATTTT.

This clonotype was detected a few times. This chain joins TRBV11-2 and TRBJ1-6; D is undetermined. Germline CDR1 SGHAT, CDR2 FQNNGV. V lost 0 bases, J lost 9 bases, and 12 bases lay in between. This CDR3 is built from 15 residues. The CDR3 protein is CASSLEYQAPSPLHF. The CDR3 DNA is TGTGCCAGCAGCTTAGAGTACCAGGCACCTTCACCCCTCCACTTT. The whole variable domain, remainder taken from reference TRBV11-2 and TRBJ1-6, is EAGVAQSPRYKIIEKRQSVAFWCNPISGHATLYWYQQILGQGPKLLIQFQNNGVVDDSQLPKDRFSAERLKGVDSTLKIQPAKLEDSAVYLCASSLEYQAPSPLHFGNGTRLTVT.

The rearrangement links TRBV27 to TRBJ2-3; D perhaps matches TRBD2 (5 bases). V lost 1 base, J lost 2 bases, and 7 bases lay in between. Germline V gene data show CDR1 as MNHEY and CDR2 as SMNVEV (reference sequence). This CDR3 is 14 amino acids long. This CDR3 reads CASSLLDYTDTQYF. CDR3 nucleotides: TGTGCCAGCAGTTTATTAGACTACACAGATACGCAGTATTTT.

The V call is TRBV12-3 or TRBV12-4, the J call TRBJ1-1; D gene uncertain. The CDR3 is made up of 13 amino acids. V dropped 1 base and J dropped 10 bases, with 13 bases sitting between them. The CDR3 DNA follows: TGTGCCAGCAGTTTAGGTGTCGGACTGGGAGCTTTCTTT. This encodes CASSLGVGLGAFF.

This chain joins TRBV20-1 and TRBJ2-4, with D perhaps matching TRBD2 (6 bases). V lost 3 bases to trimming and J lost 3 bases, with 9 bases between them. Germline CDR1 is DFQATT and CDR2 is SNEGSKA (reference sequence). The CDR3 runs to 13 residues. This CDR3 reads CSASTGVKNIQYF. The CDR3, as DNA: TGCAGTGCTAGTACGGGGGTCAAAAACATTCAGTACTTC.

Note on this clonotype: A read error is possible here, since a much larger clone lies one base away. The chain carries TRBV29-1 and TRBJ1-1, with TRBD1 as a possible D gene (5 bases). Between the trimmed V and J ends, which lost 7 bases and 0 bases, there was a span of 12 bases. Germline CDR1 is SQVTM and CDR2 is ANQGSEA. This CDR3 is built from 13 residues. Here the CDR3 DNA reads TGCAGCGCCGGGGGACTAATGAACACTGAAGCTTTCTTT. It translates to CSAGGLMNTEAFF.

The chain links TRBV20-1 to TRBJ1-1, with 9 bases fitting TRBD1. The CDR3 runs to 17 residues. Germline lookup yields CDR1 DFQATT and CDR2 SNEGSKA (reference sequence). Germline trimming cut 3 bases from V and 4 bases from J; bases unmatched to any gene: 15. This chain's CDR3 is CSASREWGTGLTTEAFF. The CDR3 DNA follows: TGCAGTGCTAGCCGGGAGTGGGGGACAGGGTTGACCACTGAAGCTTTCTTT.

CDR3 residues: CAVGTPQETQYF. CDR3 DNA sequence: TGTGCCGTTGGGACTCCTCAAGAGACCCAGTACTTC. J is TRBJ2-5 and V is TRBV6-5, with a weak D call TRBD2 (6 bases). V lost 11 bases and J 2 bases, leaving 12 bases between the germline ends. The CDR3 sequence is 12 residues long. Germline loops: CDR1 MNHEY, CDR2 SVGAGI.

The table lists this clonotype with many counts. V gene TRBV29-1 combines with J gene TRBJ2-1; D ambiguous. From germline, CDR1 is SQVTM and CDR2 ANQGSEA. V shed 1 base and J shed 2 bases, with 12 bases lying between them. The CDR3 length is 15 residues. The CDR3 region is CSVEGGAVAYNEQFF. DNA for the CDR3: TGCAGCGTTGAAGGCGGAGCAGTGGCCTACAATGAGCAGTTCTTC.

This clonotype was picked up a small number of times. The genes are TRBV6-2 or TRBV6-3 and TRBJ2-2; 12 nucleotides agree with TRBD2. Germline trimming cut 6 bases from V and 7 bases from J; bases unmatched to any gene: 15. The CDR3 runs 18 residues. Germline CDR1 MNHEY, CDR2 SVGEGT. CDR3 nucleotide sequence: TGTGCCAGCAGCCACCCGACTAGCGGGAGTTCCTCAGGCGGGGAGCTGTTTTTT. It translates to CASSHPTSGSSSGGELFF.